These 24 T cell receptor beta chains came from one sample sequenced in a study of shared clonotypes between healthy human individuals. Produced via immunoSEQ multiplex PCR; TCRdb's table is partial and in-frame only. The sample shows under 1 million clones, about 97% of them seen only once. CD8 cells regarded as naive lacked CD45RO, were positively chosen for CCR7, and omitted terminally differentiated effector memory CD45RA+ cells. Sequenced: naive CD8+ T cells sorted from blood. Receptors were obtained from a man aged 30 to 39 in good health.

This chain uses TRBV7-6 with TRBJ2-3; D is possibly TRBD1 (7 bases). This CDR3 is 16 amino acids long. Trimming left V 5 bases short and J 2 bases short, with 17 bases between. Germline V gives CDR1 SGHVS, CDR2 FNYEAQ. CDR3 sequence reads: CASSPETGRLTDTQYF. CDR3 nucleotides: TGTGCCAGCAGCCCAGAGACAGGGAGGCTCACAGATACGCAGTATTTT.

This clone was counted between two and nine times. The chain employs TRBV11-2 and TRBJ2-1; either TRBD1 or TRBD2 may fit D (5 bases each). This CDR3 region has 15 residues. Trimming removed 4 bases at V and 1 base at J, with 11 bases between. Germline CDR1 reads SGHAT; CDR2 reads FQNNGV. DNA of the CDR3: TGTGCCAGCAGCTCAGGGAGACCTTCCTACAATGAGCAGTTCTTC. It yields the protein CASSSGRPSYNEQFF. Full variable domain (remainder filled in from reference TRBV11-2 and TRBJ2-1): EAGVAQSPRYKIIEKRQSVAFWCNPISGHATLYWYQQILGQGPKLLIQFQNNGVVDDSQLPKDRFSAERLKGVDSTLKIQPAKLEDSAVYLCASSSGRPSYNEQFFGPGTRLTVL.

The V call is TRBV5-4, the J call TRBJ2-4; 13 bases are a match to TRBD2. This CDR3 is 18 amino acids long. The germline CDR1 and CDR2 sequences are SGHNT and YYREEE (reference sequence). The ends lost 0 bases at V and 0 bases at J; junction bases unmatched: 3. The CDR3 nucleotides read TGTGCCAGCAGCTTGGGTACTAGCGGGAGGGCAGCCAAAAACATTCAGTACTTC. This translates into CASSLGTSGRAAKNIQYF.

The chain joins TRBV5-4 to TRBJ2-7; 10 nucleotides agree with TRBD2. The V segment lost 10 bases and the J segment 0 bases; nucleotides outside the gene matches: 4. This CDR3 has 13 residues. Germline CDR1 SGHNT, CDR2 YYREEE (reference sequence). CDR3 sequence reads: CAARTSGSYEQYF. The CDR3 coding sequence is TGTGCCGCCCGGACTAGCGGCTCCTACGAGCAGTACTTC.

The gene calls are TRBV25-1 and TRBJ1-1, with TRBD1 as a possible D gene (5 bases). The CDR3 has 15 amino acids. CDR1 is MGHDK, CDR2 SYGVNS, per germline. V was clipped by 2 bases and J by 1 base, with 11 bases between them. The DNA for the CDR3 is TGTGCCAGCAGTGAAGGGGGGACGCCGAACACTGAAGCTTTCTTT. Residues: CASSEGGTPNTEAFF.

The V and J genes are TRBV15 and TRBJ2-2; D is uncertain. V was cut by 8 bases and J by 7 bases, with 8 bases left in between. The CDR3 length is 11 residues. Germline CDR1 is LNHNV and CDR2 is YYDKDF (reference sequence). In DNA, the CDR3 is TGTGCCACCGGGCGCATCGGGGAGCTGTTTTTT. Residues: CATGRIGELFF.

The rearrangement joins TRBV4-3 to TRBJ1-1; a possible D gene is TRBD1 (5 bases). Germline CDR1 reads LGHNA; CDR2 reads YSLEER. V shed 0 bases and J shed 0 bases, with 11 bases lying between them. The CDR3 length is 16 residues. The CDR3 DNA reads as TGCGCCAGCAGCCAAGATTCAGGACAAATGAACACTGAAGCTTTCTTT. This gives the protein CASSQDSGQMNTEAFF.

The V and J genes are TRBV12-5 and TRBJ2-3; maybe TRBD2 (6 bases). V was trimmed by 2 bases and J by 2 bases, leaving 17 bases between them. In germline, CDR1 is LGHNT, CDR2 FRNRAP. The length of the CDR3 is 17 residues. The CDR3 DNA is TGTGCTAGTGGTTTGTTGCGGGACCCTGGGGCCACAGATACGCAGTATTTT. Residues: CASGLLRDPGATDTQYF. Based on the CDR3 plus reference TRBV12-5 and TRBJ2-3, the full variable domain is DARVTQTPRHKVTEMGQEVTMRCQPILGHNTVFWYRQTMMQGLELLAYFRNRAPLDDSGMPKDRFSAEMPDATLATLKIQPSEPRDSAVYFCASGLLRDPGATDTQYFGPGTRLTVL.

The chain has TRBV4-1 and TRBJ2-1; D not resolved. V lost 4 bases to trimming and J lost 0 bases, with 10 bases between them. Germline CDR1 reads MGHRA; CDR2 reads YSYEKL. This CDR3 contains 15 residues. The CDR3 loop is CASSPSLSSYNEQFF. CDR3 in DNA: TGCGCCAGCAGCCCCTCCCTAAGCTCCTACAATGAGCAGTTCTTC.

The chain uses TRBV11-2 and TRBJ2-7; 10 bases line up with TRBD1. The CDR3 has 15 amino acids. Germline loops: CDR1 SGHAT, CDR2 FQNNGV. Trimming took 2 bases from V and 5 from J; bases not matched to a gene: 6. The CDR3 region is CASSLQDRGFDEQYF. CDR3 DNA: TGTGCCAGCAGCTTACAGGACAGGGGGTTTGACGAGCAGTACTTC.

The rearrangement links TRBV11-2 to TRBJ2-7; D remains ambiguous. CDR1 is SGHAT, CDR2 FQNNGV, per germline. The ends were cut back, 5 bases at V and 0 bases at J, with 11 bases in the middle. CDR3 length equals 14 residues. CDR3 coding DNA: TGTGCCAGCAGCATCCAGGCGCACTCCTACGAGCAGTACTTC. Translation: CASSIQAHSYEQYF. Together with reference TRBV11-2 and TRBJ2-7, the CDR3 gives the full variable domain: EAGVAQSPRYKIIEKRQSVAFWCNPISGHATLYWYQQILGQGPKLLIQFQNNGVVDDSQLPKDRFSAERLKGVDSTLKIQPAKLEDSAVYLCASSIQAHSYEQYFGPGTRLTVT.

This clone appeared once. The rearrangement links TRBV21-1 to TRBJ2-7; TRBD2 is the table's D call and was not checked against the DNA. TRBV21-1 is annotated as a pseudogene. This CDR3 is built from 20 residues. As DNA, the CDR3 is TGTGCCAGCAGCACTACCCGGGACCCAGGGTCGGGACTAGAGTTCGACGAGCAGTACTTC. Translated, it gives CASSTTRDPGSGLEFDEQYF.

The chain uses TRBV7-9 and TRBJ1-2; D call uncertain. V was shortened by 6 bases and J by 3 bases, with 11 bases between the two germline ends. Germline CDR1 is SEHNR and CDR2 is FQNEAQ (reference sequence). The CDR3 has 13 amino acids. In nucleotides, the CDR3 is TGTGCCAGCAGTAGCTCCGAGGACTATGGCTACACCTTC. Encoded protein: CASSSSEDYGYTF.

For the CDR3, the DNA is TGCAGCGTTGTATGGCTAGGAGGGCCCTACGAGCAGTACTTC. This translates into CSVVWLGGPYEQYF. This chain joins TRBV29-1 and TRBJ2-7, with D perhaps matching TRBD2 (6 bases). Germline CDR1 is SQVTM and CDR2 is ANQGSEA. This CDR3 spans 14 amino acids. Trimming pared 4 bases from V and 2 bases from J, leaving 15 bases between.

The chain links TRBV6-6 to TRBJ2-7; TRBD1 matches at 9 bases. The germline CDR1 and CDR2 sequences are MNHNY and SVGAGI (reference sequence). V shed 5 bases, J shed 5 bases, and the junction held 7 bases outside the gene matches. The CDR3 is made up of 14 amino acids. The CDR3, as DNA: TGTGCCAGCAGTAACCGACAGGGGGAAAACGAGCAGTACTTC. Translated, it gives CASSNRQGENEQYF.

About this clone: Other DNA sequences in the same sample also yield this CDR3. The CDR3 here is CASSLNREETQYF. The CDR3 DNA follows: TGTGCCAGCAGCTTAAACAGGGAAGAGACCCAGTACTTC. This rearrangement joins TRBV7-2 to TRBJ2-5, with D perhaps matching TRBD1 (6 bases). Germline assignment: CDR1 SGHTA and CDR2 FQGNSA. The CDR3 runs 13 residues. Trimming cost V 2 bases and J 3 bases, with 7 bases left between them.

The gene calls are TRBV5-1 and TRBJ2-7; weak D call: TRBD2 (5 bases). With 3 bases removed from V and 3 bases from J, the gap between germline ends came to 13 bases. The CDR3 spans 14 residues. In germline, CDR1 is SGHRS, CDR2 YFSETQ. Here the CDR3 DNA reads TGCGCCAGCAGCTATGAGGGAGCGAGCTACGAGCAGTACTTC. This gives the protein CASSYEGASYEQYF.

V and J are TRBV27 and TRBJ2-7; TRBD1 is a possible D gene (6 bases). The CDR3 length is 14 residues. Germline CDR1 is MNHEY and CDR2 is SMNVEV (reference sequence). V was clipped by 5 bases and J by 0 bases, with 11 bases between them. CDR3 protein: CASSLLTGSYEQYF. The CDR3, as DNA: TGTGCCAGCAGTCTCCTGACAGGCTCCTACGAGCAGTACTTC.

The rearrangement uses TRBV27 and TRBJ2-5, with D uncertain. V gave up 1 base and J gave up 2 bases, with 11 bases separating them. This CDR3 has 15 amino acids. Germline V gives CDR1 MNHEY, CDR2 SMNVEV (reference sequence). CDR3 sequence reads: CASSLLTELQETQYF. CDR3 in DNA: TGTGCCAGCAGTTTATTAACAGAATTACAAGAGACCCAGTACTTC.

The chain joins TRBV7-9 to TRBJ2-5, with TRBD1 matching 10 bases. Germline V gene lookup returns CDR1 SEHNR and CDR2 FQNEAQ (reference sequence). The CDR3 sequence is 19 residues long. Germline trimming cut 5 bases from V and 5 bases from J; bases unmatched to any gene: 20. The CDR3 loop reads CASSGNPSVDRGRLETQYF. CDR3 bases: TGTGCCAGCAGCGGAAACCCCTCCGTCGACAGGGGGCGCCTGGAGACCCAGTACTTC.

CDR3 nucleotide sequence: TGTGCCAGCATGTACAGCCTCGGGACAGGGAGCACAGATACGCAGTATTTT. It specifies CASMYSLGTGSTDTQYF. This chain connects TRBV11-2 to TRBJ2-3; 9 positions match TRBD1. The germline CDR1 and CDR2 sequences are SGHAT and FQNNGV. CDR3 size: 17 residues. Losses at the gene ends were 7 bases for V and 0 bases for J; bases not matched to a gene: 11.

V is TRBV7-9 and J is TRBJ1-5, with a tentative D call TRBD1 (5 bases). This CDR3 comprises 14 residues. V lost 3 bases and J 5 bases, leaving 11 bases between the germline ends. Germline lookup yields CDR1 SEHNR and CDR2 FQNEAQ (reference sequence). CDR3 in amino acids: CASSFTRDDQPQHF. DNA of the CDR3: TGTGCCAGCAGCTTCACTCGGGACGATCAGCCCCAGCATTTT.

This chain uses TRBV7-9 with TRBJ1-1; D unresolved. The CDR3 has 15 residues. The germline gives CDR1 SEHNR, CDR2 FQNEAQ (reference sequence). With 2 bases removed from V and 2 bases from J, the gap between germline ends came to 12 bases. The CDR3 nucleotides are TGTGCCAGCAGCTTATCGCTTGCGGGCAACACTGAAGCTTTCTTT. Amino acid sequence: CASSLSLAGNTEAFF.

The rearrangement joins TRBV7-9 to TRBJ1-4, with D uncertain. CDR3 length equals 16 residues. CDR1 and CDR2 (germline): SEHNR, FQNEAQ (reference sequence). Trimming shortened V by 5 bases and J by 4 bases, and 17 bases separated the two germline ends. Here the CDR3 DNA reads TGTGCCAGCAGCCCTACGGGGAGTGCCGATAATGAAAAACTGTTTTTT. It translates to CASSPTGSADNEKLFF.